These T cell receptor beta chains were read from a single sample in a study of technical replicates of blood from a handful of donors. Profiling relied on immunoSEQ multiplex PCR, and the TCRdb table lists in-frame clones only, not all of them. This repertoire shows tens of thousands of clones, 90% found once; its top ten account for 4% to 5%. Sequenced sample: PBMCs. The receptors derive from a human donor in good health. Some clones in this sample may be carry-over from other donors' samples. Both conserved end residues are trimmed from each CDR3. D genes are given only for firm matches.

TRBD2	TRBJ2-1	TRBV7-9	ASSFANLAGGPSEQF
TRBD2	TRBJ2-3	TRBV9	ASSTRLAGTDTQY
.	TRBJ1-5	TRBV6-5	ASSYSRGREQPQH
TRBD1	TRBJ1-6	TRBV5-6	ASSPVNRGNSPLH
TRBD2	TRBJ2-7	TRBV5-5	ASNPRGTAGGLGEQY
.	TRBJ2-5	TRBV29-1	SANQETQY
TRBD2	TRBJ2-3	TRBV5-1	ASSSTLAGGPWDTQY
TRBD2	TRBJ2-7	TRBV30	GASGTYEQY
.	TRBJ1-2	TRBV20-1	SARVSYGYT
TRBD2	TRBJ2-3	TRBV7-9	ASSKNSGGPLGTDTQY
.	TRBJ2-6	TRBV23-1	ASSLQGCGANVLT
.	TRBJ2-5	TRBV6-1	ASSADGGWGTQY
.	TRBJ1-3	TRBV7-8	ASSSDIFTSGNTIY
.	TRBJ2-2	TRBV27	ASSLGWGAGELF
.	TRBJ1-5	TRBV30	AWSKQGSQPQH
.	TRBJ1-4	TRBV7-2	ASSPMGQPNEKLF
.	TRBJ2-3	TRBV9	ASSVRSFPPDTQY
.	TRBJ2-2	TRBV2	ASSTQGEDTGELF
.	TRBJ2-2	TRBV9	ASSSARAANTGELF
.	TRBJ2-7	TRBV4-3	ASSQDPNPRYEQY
TRBD1	TRBJ2-2	TRBV27	ASSFKGQGALRTGELF
TRBD2	TRBJ2-1	TRBV5-6	ASSLRLAGVDEQF
TRBD2	TRBJ2-1	TRBV2	ASHLSSGYNEQF
.	TRBJ2-7	TRBV18	ASAQDGLSYEQY
.	TRBJ2-3	TRBV5-1	ASSSTGNTQY
.	TRBJ1-2	TRBV7-9	ASALGSTATGYT
.	TRBJ1-1	TRBV7-9	ASSQDRLGVNTEAF
.	TRBJ1-3	TRBV4-2	ASSQAGGGPGNTIY